This record concerns one T cell receptor (beta chain) sequence. No antigen is known for it. The sample is drawn from a study of T cell responses to AZD1222 COVID-19 vaccine. The assay was immunoSEQ multiplex PCR, and TCRdb's table has in-frame clones only and misses some. This sample has roughly 170,000 clones, with under 95% found just once. Between the trimmed V and J ends, which lost 2 bases and 2 bases, there was a span of 16 bases. CDR3 length equals 16 residues. Looked up from germline, CDR1 is MNHEY and CDR2 is SVGEGT. Regarding the study as a whole: A rise in Spike-specific TCR breadth and depth followed two AZD1222 doses. Reports say nearly half of spike-specific TCRs go after unmutated variant regions. A mostly white British donor set with more females was recruited, and clonal diversity was possibly underestimated.

This clonotype was obtained from an adult who received the AZD1222 COVID-19 vaccine. The genes are TRBV6-2 or TRBV6-3 and TRBJ2-7, with TRBD1 as a possible D gene (5 bases). The sequencing here drew on peripheral blood, taken 28 days after the second AZD1222 dose. The CDR3 loop reads CASSYGHFKTAYEQYF. CDR3 coding DNA: TGTGCCAGCAGTTACGGACATTTCAAGACCGCCTACGAGCAGTACTTC.